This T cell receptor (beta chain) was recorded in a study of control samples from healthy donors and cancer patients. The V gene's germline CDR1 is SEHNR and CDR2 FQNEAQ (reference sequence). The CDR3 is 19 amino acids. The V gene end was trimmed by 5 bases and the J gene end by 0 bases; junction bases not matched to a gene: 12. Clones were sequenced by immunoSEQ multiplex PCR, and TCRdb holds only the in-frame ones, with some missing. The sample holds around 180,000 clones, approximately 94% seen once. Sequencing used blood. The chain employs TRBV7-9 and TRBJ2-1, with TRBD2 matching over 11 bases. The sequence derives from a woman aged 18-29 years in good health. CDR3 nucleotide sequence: TGTGCCAGCAGCCACCTAGCGGGGGGCCCGGCGTACTCCTACAATGAGCAGTTCTTC. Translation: CASSHLAGGPAYSYNEQFF.